Shown below are 17 T cell receptor beta chains from a single sample sequenced in a study of blood T cell repertoires in COVID-19. Method: immunoSEQ multiplex PCR; TCRdb's copy keeps in-frame clones and lacks some. The sample shows more than 150,000 clones, about 90% of them seen only once. Sequencing was performed on peripheral blood. These receptors were obtained from a man aged 45-65 years with acute or convalescent COVID-19.

This clone was seen once. The chain links TRBV27 to TRBJ1-2; 7 bases are shared with TRBD1. The junction had 0 bases not matched to a gene; V was cut back by 2 bases and J by 3 bases. The length of the CDR3 is 13 residues. Germline V CDR1 and CDR2: MNHEY, SMNVEV (reference sequence). The CDR3 region is CASSLTGDYGYTF. CDR3 in DNA: TGTGCCAGCAGTTTAACAGGGGACTATGGCTACACCTTC.

This chain joins TRBV27 and TRBJ2-3, with TRBD2 matching over 11 bases. Germline lookup yields CDR1 MNHEY and CDR2 SMNVEV (reference sequence). J gave up 1 base and V 3 bases, and 12 bases lay outside the gene matches. This CDR3 contains 19 residues. The CDR3 region is CASSFRTAHSGRGTDTQYF. CDR3 sequence (DNA): TGTGCCAGCAGTTTCAGGACGGCCCATAGCGGGAGGGGCACAGATACGCAGTATTTT.

The chain uses TRBV28 and TRBJ1-6; tentatively, D is TRBD1 (5 bases). The V end lost 4 bases, the J end lost 2 bases, and 12 bases lay between the germline ends. The length of the CDR3 is 16 residues. Looked up from germline, CDR1 is MDHEN and CDR2 is SYDVKM. The CDR3 nucleotides are TGTGCCAGCAGTTCCCCGGGGGGGACCTATAATTCACCCCTCCACTTT. The encoded protein is CASSSPGGTYNSPLHF.

This clone was observed a single time. CDR3 DNA sequence: TGTGCCAGCAGCCGCTCCGGGAATGGCAATCAGCCCCAGCATTTT. Protein sequence: CASSRSGNGNQPQHF. V gene TRBV7-2 combines with J gene TRBJ1-5, with D unclear. V was shortened by 5 bases and J by 2 bases, with 13 bases between the two germline ends. This CDR3 contains 15 residues. Germline V gene sequence: CDR1 SGHTA, CDR2 FQGNSA. The full variable domain, in which reference TRBV7-2 and TRBJ1-5 provide the parts outside the CDR3, is GAGVSQSPSNKVTEKGKDVELRCDPISGHTALYWYRQSLGQGLEFLIYFQGNSAPDKSGLPSDRFSAERTGGSVSTLTIQRTQQEDSAVYLCASSRSGNGNQPQHFGDGTRLSIL.

The rearrangement uses TRBV6-5 and TRBJ2-3, with TRBD2 matching over 12 bases. CDR3 length: 16 amino acids. Germline loops: CDR1 MNHEY, CDR2 SVGAGI. V shed 2 bases and J 4 bases; nucleotides not matched to a gene: 4. CDR3 coding DNA: TGTGCCAGCAGTTACCTAGCGGGAGGGCCGGCAGATACGCAGTATTTT. Translation gives CASSYLAGGPADTQYF.

The V and J genes are TRBV10-3 and TRBJ2-3; 8 positions match TRBD2. The CDR3 consists of 15 residues. The germline V gene encodes CDR1 ENHRY and CDR2 SYGVKD. V trimming: 0 bases; J trimming: 4 bases; junction bases outside the gene matches: 3. The CDR3 sequence is CAISESRTSPDTQYF. The CDR3 DNA reads as TGTGCCATCAGTGAGTCGCGGACTAGCCCAGATACGCAGTATTTT.

There are a few counts of this clone. The rearrangement uses TRBV4-2 and TRBJ1-2; 7 bases fit TRBD1. This CDR3 has 16 residues. Germline V gene lookup returns CDR1 LGHNA and CDR2 YNFKEQ. Trimming removed 3 bases from V and 4 bases from J; junction bases left unmatched: 11. CDR3 sequence reads: CASSHPRGQGGYGYTF. CDR3 in DNA: TGTGCCAGCAGCCACCCCCGGGGGCAGGGGGGCTATGGCTACACCTTC.

The rearrangement joins TRBV19 to TRBJ1-5; 8 nucleotides line up with TRBD1. This CDR3 is 15 amino acids long. The trim removed 5 bases at V and 7 bases at J, leaving 10 bases unmatched. From germline, CDR1 is LNHDA and CDR2 SQIVND (reference sequence). The DNA for the CDR3 is TGTGCCAGTAGTGCCGGACAGGGTGGCTCACAGCCCCAGCATTTT. This translates into CASSAGQGGSQPQHF.

The chain combines TRBV3-1 (or the pseudogene TRBV3-2) with TRBJ1-3; no clear D gene. V was shortened by 4 bases and J by 5 bases, with 9 bases between the two germline ends. CDR3 length: 13 amino acids. Germline assignment: CDR1 LGHDT and CDR2 YNNKEL (reference sequence). This CDR3 reads CASSPGSRNTIYF. The CDR3 coding sequence is TGTGCCAGCAGCCCCGGGTCTCGAAACACCATATATTTT.

This clone was seen more than once but under ten times. This sequence joins TRBV6-2 or TRBV6-3 and TRBJ1-1, with 9 bases matching TRBD1. The CDR3 runs 14 residues. Trimming at V came to 5 bases and at J to 4 bases, leaving 5 bases not matched to a gene. Germline lookup yields CDR1 MNHEY and CDR2 SVGEGT. The chain's CDR3 is CASSRDRVGTEAFF. CDR3 sequence (DNA): TGTGCCAGCAGTCGGGACAGGGTGGGCACTGAAGCTTTCTTT.

The genes are TRBV20-1 and TRBJ1-2, with TRBD1 matching over 7 bases. The CDR3 runs to 11 residues. CDR1 and CDR2 from the germline V gene are DFQATT and SNEGSKA (reference sequence). The CDR3 DNA reads TGCAAACGACAGGGACTCCTTGGCTACACCTTC. Translation: CKRQGLLGYTF.

This clone was picked up one time. The J gene is TRBJ2-1, the V gene TRBV24-1, with TRBD2 matching over 11 bases. Germline CDR1 is KGHDR and CDR2 is SFDVKD. Unmatched junction bases numbered 6, after V lost 5 bases and J lost 4 bases. The CDR3 is 16 amino acids. CDR3 in DNA: TGTGCCACCAGTGCTCCACTAGCGGGAGAGTACAATGAGCAGTTCTTC. This encodes CATSAPLAGEYNEQFF.

This chain links TRBV28 with TRBJ1-4; D is uncertain. CDR1 is MDHEN and CDR2 is SYDVKM in the germline V gene. Trimming removed 1 base at V and 8 bases at J, with 8 bases between. CDR3 length equals 13 residues. The chain's CDR3 is CASSLLGNEKLFF. The CDR3 DNA reads TGTGCCAGCAGTTTATTGGGCAACGAAAAACTGTTTTTT.

There are a few counts of this clone. Sequence at one end of the junction differs from germline and may be a read error. The genes are TRBV19 and TRBJ1-1, with D maybe TRBD1 (5 bases). Looked up from germline, CDR1 is LNHDA and CDR2 is SQIVND (reference sequence). CDR3 size: 13 residues. The CDR3 sequence: CASSLQDARCIIF. The CDR3, as DNA: TGTGCCAGTAGTTTACAGGACGCCCGGTGTATTATCTTT.

The chain uses TRBV19 and TRBJ2-4; 7 positions agree with TRBD2. The CDR3 is 17 amino acids. Trimming cost V 3 bases and J 1 base; bases outside gene matches: 9. Germline lookup yields CDR1 LNHDA and CDR2 SQIVND (reference sequence). This CDR3 is CASSIRGGEAAKNIQYF. CDR3 DNA sequence: TGTGCCAGTAGTATTCGGGGAGGGGAGGCGGCCAAAAACATTCAGTACTTC.

This clone was recorded a few times. V usage is TRBV9 and J usage is TRBJ1-4; D call uncertain. The CDR3 extends over 16 amino acids. CDR1 is SGDLS, CDR2 YYNGEE, per germline. Trimming cost V 4 bases and J 0 bases, with 13 bases left between them. CDR3 protein: CASSNDGLATNEKLFF. As DNA, the CDR3 is TGTGCCAGCAGCAACGACGGACTTGCAACTAATGAAAAACTGTTTTTT.

Points on this clone: In the same sample, other DNA sequences code for this CDR3. The V and J genes are TRBV5-1 and TRBJ1-4, with 7 bases matching TRBD1. The germline CDR1 and CDR2 sequences are SGHRS and YFSETQ. V shed 0 bases and J 8 bases; nucleotides not matched to a gene: 4. The CDR3 loop spans 14 amino acids. DNA for the CDR3: TGCGCCAGCAGCTTGGGACAGGGTAACGAAAAACTGTTTTTT. Translation gives CASSLGQGNEKLFF.